Detailed here is one TCR beta chain. Its binding antigen is unknown. Base qualities are not recorded, but no much larger clone differs from it by a single base. These data come from a study of cytomegalovirus exposure and HLA in healthy donors (dated by TCRdb to between 2016 and 2019). For the wider study: In an earlier analysis of fewer than 750 of the donors, less than 350 Gb of sequence data and 100 million or so unique TCR beta sequences from roughly 180 million T cells were reported. Roughly 300 gigabases of sequencing data and approximately 91 million unique TCR sequences made up an early release that covered over 550 HLA-typed donors. Of the roughly 400 genotyped donors, around 81% fell in the genetic ancestry cluster associated with self-reported Caucasian donors. The study was designed to test whether signatures of past pathogen exposure could be identified by cataloging public T cell receptors. The study used immunosequencing to profile the T cell repertoires of 666 subjects and linked those repertoires to cytomegalovirus serostatus. Besides the first cohort of approximately 670 subjects, a separate validation cohort made up of over 100 different subjects was used. High-throughput TCR immunosequencing, statistical association of individual TCRs with disease status, and machine learning were combined to predict cytomegalovirus infection status. A later analysis re-examined previously published TCR beta repertoires from roughly 650 donors and added high-resolution HLA genotyping to investigate patterns of TCR occurrence. The later analysis used no new phenotypic data to find candidate immune exposures, relying instead on TCR beta sequences and their occurrence across donors. An earlier analysis of around 640 of the donors used high-throughput TCR beta sequencing to judge whether each TCR beta V gene segment behaved as functional or pseudogenic. Donor age, sex, ethnicity and CMV serostatus were compiled alongside the repertoire data. A later genetic analysis took genome-wide SNP genotypes for about three fifths of the 666 donors and used that subset as a discovery cohort. Every repertoire in the discovery cohort had been generated on one and the same sequencing platform. HLA typing covered class I and class II loci at four-digit resolution. Typing coverage varied by locus: roughly 629-630 donors for A, B, C, DRB1 and DQB1; more than 500 for DQA1; 600 to 610 for DPA1; approximately 450 for DPB1. Because of strong linkage in the cohort, five DR-DQ haplotypes were treated as single units for association and clustering. Among some 400 genotyped donors of the cohort, an average of around 220,000 unique TCR beta nucleotide sequences was sequenced per donor, of which roughly 17% were non-productive. Overall study results and their limits: Compared with equally common non-associated chains, HLA-associated TCR beta chains in a later analysis were more clonally expanded and had lower generation probabilities. Strong co-occurrence of HLA alleles, especially DR and DQ, made assigning TCR associations to individual alleles difficult. Because the 87-base-pair reads could not distinguish some IMGT-functional V segments, including TRBV6-2 and TRBV6-3, those segments were excluded. Broadly in line with IMGT annotations, most TCR beta V segments showed up in productive rearrangements about 87% or about 30% of the time in an earlier analysis of 587 of the donors. Across donors, most TCR sequences were observed very rarely, whereas some public TCRs were present in many individuals. A further reported finding was that TCR beta sequences accurately predicted the HLA-A and HLA-B alleles for most subjects in the first cohort. A later genetic analysis reported fewer N-insertions in productive TCRs among donors in an Asian-associated ancestry cluster than the approximately 700-donor mean. Correlated functional status among segregating V segments might be attributable to linkage disequilibrium, but an unknown experimental factor could not be ruled out. According to a later analysis, parvovirus B19, influenza, CMV and Epstein-Barr virus appeared linked to several top co-occurrence clusters. Only TCR beta chains were sequenced in this cohort, and the absence of alpha or paired-chain data limited detectable features. According to a later analysis, most CMV-associated TCR beta chains appeared to be HLA-restricted, and the HLA associations seemed to be driven largely by CMV exposure. Because counts were too low, under 20 rarely observed V segments, including chromosome 9 orphons, were left out of the earlier analysis of some 600 of the donors. In a later analysis, the rate of TCR association differed among HLA loci, with DRB1 alleles having the most associated TCRs and HLA-C alleles having the fewest. The classifier was reported to diagnose cytomegalovirus status with high specificity and sensitivity in both the original and validation cohorts. A group of highly shared sequence variants was considered likely to be a technical artifact of the sequencing pipeline. The authors suggested that the approach could potentially be generalized to other disease states and immunological phenotypes. Presence/absence analyses assumed roughly uniform sequencing depth across donors, an assumption that may not hold. In vitro tests confirmed that three of the cytomegalovirus-associated TCR beta chains recognize cytomegalovirus antigens. CMV serostatus was the only immune exposure information available for the cohort. Because some donors lacked HLA typing at each locus, the association tests relied only on the typed subset. A total of roughly 160 TCR beta chains were listed by the study as associated with cytomegalovirus. In a later genetic analysis, a missense DCLRE1C variant was associated with V-gene and J-gene trimming of TCR beta chains, and the association was replicated in an independent cohort. A later analysis associated 16,951 TCR beta sequences with specific HLA alleles at a false discovery rate of 0.05.

Library method: the immunoSEQ multiplex PCR assay. A mixture of 60 forward primers for TCR Vbeta segments and 13 reverse primers for TCR Jbeta segments was used in the multiplex PCR. The CDR3 region of rearranged TCR beta genes was amplified from genomic DNA with a multiplex PCR assay. The amplified TCR beta libraries were sequenced on the Illumina HiSeq System as 87-base-pair reads. Turning to the authors' computational methods: A later analysis tallied tens of millions of unique TCR beta chains across the 600 to 700 repertoires, and around 10 million of those chains were shared by two or more donors. To remove PCR and sequencing errors, raw reads were error-corrected and collapsed into unique sequences using a nearest-neighbor algorithm that merged closely related sequences. Alignment of CDR3 sequences to IMGT reference sequences was used to assign V, D and J gene segments. For a sequence to be retained, at least a six-nucleotide match to both a V gene segment and a J gene segment was required. Rearrangements were called productive when the CDR3 lacked stop codons and stayed in frame with V and J; all others were non-productive. Following IMGT convention, CDR3 was defined as the stretch from the second conserved V-encoded cysteine up to the conserved J-encoded phenylalanine. Sequences without an unambiguous match to a single V gene segment were excluded from the earlier analysis of approximately 600 of the donors. An earlier analysis of several hundred of the donors called V segments functional above 56.7% productive rearrangements and segregating when the between-donor standard deviation exceeded 5%. A statistical classification framework was built to diagnose cytomegalovirus status from the catalog of TCR beta chain sequences. In a later analysis, V and J genes were assigned by comparing TCR nucleotide sequences against IMGT/GENE-DB human TR gene sequences. A later analysis assigned CDR3 sequences and most-parsimonious VDJ recombination scenarios with the TCRdist pipeline. In a later analysis, every TCR beta chain was defined by the combination of its CDR3 amino acid sequence and its V-gene family, and reads without a unique V-gene family were dropped. To address suspected cross-contamination and a sequencing artifact, a later analysis removed over 500 highly shared, low-generation-probability nucleotide sequences. For each public chain, a later analysis derived a clonal expansion index from normalized ranks of inferred template counts within each repertoire. In a later analysis, generation probabilities were computed with a VDJ recombination model fitted to out-of-frame rearrangements, and the resulting probabilities were checked against IGoR. In a later analysis, hypergeometric tests were used to score TCR-TCR, TCR-HLA and TCR-CMV co-occurrence, with a repertoire-size bias correction applied to TCR pairs. In a later analysis, false discovery rates were estimated by permuting HLA or CMV assignments 20 times. In a later analysis, co-occurring TCRs were grouped using DBSCAN, and TCRdist sequence similarity was added for clustering within HLA-allele-positive subsets. Repertoires with fewer than 30,000 or more than 120,000 public chains, plus five repertoires with anomalous nucleotide sharing, were excluded from co-occurrence clustering. Not all clones reach the TCRdb copy of this immuneACCESS table, which keeps in-frame sequences only. Checked studies attribute under half of the gap to unresolved V genes and leave the rest unexplained. V and J calls and clone size are as listed in that table; D and trimming were resolved from the DNA. The table for this sample lists some 65,000 clones; 62% of them were counted only once. The ten most abundant clones make up around 2.8% of the sample.

The cohort consisted of 600 to 750 healthy bone marrow donors. At the time of sampling, all cohort members were nominally healthy, though unrecorded immune exposures were likely present. The donor was CMV seronegative and belonged to the group of under 400 seronegative cohort members. A peripheral blood sample was provided by each donor, and peripheral blood mononuclear cells were used for TCR beta sequencing. The Qiagen DNeasy Blood Extraction Kit was used to extract genomic DNA from the blood cell samples. The CDR3 starts with the cysteine, ends with the phenylalanine, and has 19 residues. Only the CDR3 DNA stays, 57 bases, in frame from base 1. Taken from the germline V gene, the CDR1 and CDR2 loops are MGHRA and YSYEKL. For this chain, trimming is 0 bases at the V end and 6 bases at the J end, and the number of junction bases without a gene match is 16.

This sequence was found in a man aged 25 to 40 in good health and CMV-seronegative. The chain uses TRBV4-1 and TRBJ1-5; TRBD1 fits 8 bases in the junction. Material for sequencing was PBMCs. The CDR3 amino acid sequence is: CASSQEKDRAAGLGQPQHF. In nucleotide form, the sequence is TGCGCCAGCAGCCAAGAAAAGGACAGGGCAGCTGGATTAGGTCAGCCCCAGCATTTT.